Here is one T cell receptor (beta chain) with its context. Antigen unknown. The data stem from a study of T cells in localized non-small cell lung cancer. Study results and limitations: Among blood samples, higher T cell density accompanied longer overall survival. T cell clonality was highest in uninvolved adjacent lung, above tumor.

The V end was cut by 0 bases, the J end by 6 bases, with 28 bases between. CDR3 length: 19 amino acids. CDR1 is SGHRS, CDR2 YFSETQ, per germline. The table came from immunoSEQ multiplex PCR; TCRdb's copy has only in-frame clones and leaves some out. The sample includes about 18,000 clones, approximately 80% of them seen just once. This sequence originates from a female donor older than 55 with stage I lung adenocarcinoma. The chain links TRBV5-1 to TRBJ2-7; D is perhaps TRBD1 (6 bases). This material consisted of peripheral blood, taken before any cancer treatment. DNA for the CDR3: TGCGCCAGCAGCTTGGCACTGCCACGGTCCAAGGGACAAGAGGGCGAGCAGTACTTC. Its translation: CASSLALPRSKGQEGEQYF.